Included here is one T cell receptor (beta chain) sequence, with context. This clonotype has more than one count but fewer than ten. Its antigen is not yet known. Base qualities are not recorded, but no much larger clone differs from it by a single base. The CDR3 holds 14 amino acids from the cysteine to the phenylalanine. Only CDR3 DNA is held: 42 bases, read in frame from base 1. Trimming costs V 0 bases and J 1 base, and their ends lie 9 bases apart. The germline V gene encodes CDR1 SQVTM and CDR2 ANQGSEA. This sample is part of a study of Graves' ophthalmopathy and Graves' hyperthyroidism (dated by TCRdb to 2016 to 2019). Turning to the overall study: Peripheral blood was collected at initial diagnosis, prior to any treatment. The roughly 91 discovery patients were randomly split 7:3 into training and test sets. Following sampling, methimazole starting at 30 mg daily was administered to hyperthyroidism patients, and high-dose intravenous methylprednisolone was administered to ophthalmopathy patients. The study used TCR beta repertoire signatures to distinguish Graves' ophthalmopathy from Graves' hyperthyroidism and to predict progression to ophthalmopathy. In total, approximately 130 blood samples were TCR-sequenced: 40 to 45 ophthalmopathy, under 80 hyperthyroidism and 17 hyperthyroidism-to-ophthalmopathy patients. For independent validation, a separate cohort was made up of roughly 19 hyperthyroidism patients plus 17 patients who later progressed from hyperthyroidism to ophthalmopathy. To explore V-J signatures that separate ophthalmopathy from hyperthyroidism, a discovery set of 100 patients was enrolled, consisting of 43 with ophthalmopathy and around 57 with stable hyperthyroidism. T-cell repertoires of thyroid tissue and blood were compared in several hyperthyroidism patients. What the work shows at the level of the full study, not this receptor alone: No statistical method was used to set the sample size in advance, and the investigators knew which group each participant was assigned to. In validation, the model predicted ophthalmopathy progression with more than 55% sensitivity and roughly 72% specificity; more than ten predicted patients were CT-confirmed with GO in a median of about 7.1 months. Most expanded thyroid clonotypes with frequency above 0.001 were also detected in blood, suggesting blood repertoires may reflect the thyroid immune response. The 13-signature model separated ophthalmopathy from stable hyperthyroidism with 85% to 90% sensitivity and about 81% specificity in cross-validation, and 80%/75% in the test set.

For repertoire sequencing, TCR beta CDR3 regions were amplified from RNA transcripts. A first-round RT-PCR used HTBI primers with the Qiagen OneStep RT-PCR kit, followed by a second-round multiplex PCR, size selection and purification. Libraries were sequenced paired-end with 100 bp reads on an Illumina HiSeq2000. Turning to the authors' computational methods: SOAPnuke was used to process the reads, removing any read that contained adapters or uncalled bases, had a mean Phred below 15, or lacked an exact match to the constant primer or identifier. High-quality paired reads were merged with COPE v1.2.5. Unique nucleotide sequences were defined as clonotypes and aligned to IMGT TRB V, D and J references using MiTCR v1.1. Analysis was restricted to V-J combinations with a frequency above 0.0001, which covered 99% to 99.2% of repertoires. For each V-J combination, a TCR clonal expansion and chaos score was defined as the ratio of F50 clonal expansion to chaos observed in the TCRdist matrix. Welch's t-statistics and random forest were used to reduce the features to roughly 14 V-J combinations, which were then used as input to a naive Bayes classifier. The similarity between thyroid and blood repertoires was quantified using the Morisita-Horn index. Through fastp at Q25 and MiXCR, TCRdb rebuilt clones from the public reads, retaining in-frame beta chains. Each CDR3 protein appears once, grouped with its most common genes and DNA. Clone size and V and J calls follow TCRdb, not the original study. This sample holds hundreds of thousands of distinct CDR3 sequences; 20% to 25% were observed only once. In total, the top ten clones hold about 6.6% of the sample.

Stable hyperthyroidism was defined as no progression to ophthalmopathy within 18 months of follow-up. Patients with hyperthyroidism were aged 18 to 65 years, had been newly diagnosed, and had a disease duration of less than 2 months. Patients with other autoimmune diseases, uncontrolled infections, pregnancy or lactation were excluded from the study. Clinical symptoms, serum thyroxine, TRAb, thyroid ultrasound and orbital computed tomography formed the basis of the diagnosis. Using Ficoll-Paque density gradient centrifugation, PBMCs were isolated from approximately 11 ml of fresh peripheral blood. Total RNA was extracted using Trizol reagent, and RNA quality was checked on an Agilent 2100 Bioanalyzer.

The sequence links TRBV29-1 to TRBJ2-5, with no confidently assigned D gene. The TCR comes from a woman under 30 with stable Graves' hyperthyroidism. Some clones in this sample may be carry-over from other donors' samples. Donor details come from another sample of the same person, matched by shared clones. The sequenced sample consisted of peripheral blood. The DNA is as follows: TGCAGCGTTGAAGATACGGCGCCCCAAGAGACCCAGTACTTC. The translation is CSVEDTAPQETQYF.